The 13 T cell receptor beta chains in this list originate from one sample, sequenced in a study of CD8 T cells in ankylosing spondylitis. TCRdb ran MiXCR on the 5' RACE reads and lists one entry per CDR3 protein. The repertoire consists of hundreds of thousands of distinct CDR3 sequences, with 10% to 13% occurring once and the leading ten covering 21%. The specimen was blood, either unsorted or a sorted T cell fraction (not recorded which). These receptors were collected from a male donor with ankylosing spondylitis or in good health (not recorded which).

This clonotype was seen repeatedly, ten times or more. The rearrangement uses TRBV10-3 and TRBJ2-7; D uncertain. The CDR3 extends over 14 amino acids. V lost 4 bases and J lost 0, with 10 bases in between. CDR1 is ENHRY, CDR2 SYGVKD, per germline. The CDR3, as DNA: TGTGCCATCAGTGTGGCGGCCAGCTCCTACGAGCAGTACTTC. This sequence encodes CAISVAASSYEQYF.

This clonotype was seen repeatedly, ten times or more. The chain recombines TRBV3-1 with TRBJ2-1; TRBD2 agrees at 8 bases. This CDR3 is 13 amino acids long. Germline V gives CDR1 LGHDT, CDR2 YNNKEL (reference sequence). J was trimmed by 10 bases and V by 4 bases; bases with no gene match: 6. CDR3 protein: CASSLRGRIEQFF. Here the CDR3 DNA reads TGTGCCAGCAGCCTCCGCGGGAGGATAGAGCAGTTCTTC.

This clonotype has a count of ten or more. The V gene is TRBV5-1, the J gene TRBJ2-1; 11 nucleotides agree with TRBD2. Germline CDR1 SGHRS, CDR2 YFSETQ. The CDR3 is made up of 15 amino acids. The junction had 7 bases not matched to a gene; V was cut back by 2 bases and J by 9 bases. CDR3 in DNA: TGCGCCAGCAGCTTCGGTAGCGGGGGGGCTCTTGAGCAGTTCTTC. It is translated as CASSFGSGGALEQFF.

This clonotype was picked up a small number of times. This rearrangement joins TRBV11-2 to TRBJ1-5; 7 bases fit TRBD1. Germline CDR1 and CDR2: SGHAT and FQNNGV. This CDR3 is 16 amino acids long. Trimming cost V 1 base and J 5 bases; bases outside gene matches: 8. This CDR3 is CASSLGQGLQDQPQHF. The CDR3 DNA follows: TGTGCCAGCAGCTTAGGACAGGGTTTACAAGATCAGCCCCAGCATTTT. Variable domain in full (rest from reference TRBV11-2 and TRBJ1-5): EAGVAQSPRYKIIEKRQSVAFWCNPISGHATLYWYQQILGQGPKLLIQFQNNGVVDDSQLPKDRFSAERLKGVDSTLKIQPAKLEDSAVYLCASSLGQGLQDQPQHFGDGTRLSIL.

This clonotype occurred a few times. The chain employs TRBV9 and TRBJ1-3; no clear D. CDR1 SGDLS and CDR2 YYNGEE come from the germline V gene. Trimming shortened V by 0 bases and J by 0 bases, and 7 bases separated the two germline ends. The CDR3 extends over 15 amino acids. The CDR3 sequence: CASSVESGSGNTIYF. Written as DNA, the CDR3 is TGTGCCAGCAGCGTAGAGTCAGGCTCTGGAAACACCATATATTTT.

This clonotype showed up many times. CDR3 in DNA: TGCAGCGCCTGGACAGGGGGCGATGAGACCCAGTACTTC. Protein: CSAWTGGDETQYF. The chain recombines TRBV29-1 with TRBJ2-5, with TRBD1 matching over 11 bases. Germline V lookup: CDR1 SQVTM, CDR2 ANQGSEA. The CDR3 totals 13 residues. Germline trimming cut 7 bases from V and 5 bases from J; bases unmatched to any gene: 6.

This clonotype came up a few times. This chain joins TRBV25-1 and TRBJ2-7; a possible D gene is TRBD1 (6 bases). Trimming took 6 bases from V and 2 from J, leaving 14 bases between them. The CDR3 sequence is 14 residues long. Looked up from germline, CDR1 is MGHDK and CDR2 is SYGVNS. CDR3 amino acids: CASRRAGTTYEQYF. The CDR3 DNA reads TGTGCCAGCAGACGGGCAGGGACAACCTACGAGCAGTACTTC.

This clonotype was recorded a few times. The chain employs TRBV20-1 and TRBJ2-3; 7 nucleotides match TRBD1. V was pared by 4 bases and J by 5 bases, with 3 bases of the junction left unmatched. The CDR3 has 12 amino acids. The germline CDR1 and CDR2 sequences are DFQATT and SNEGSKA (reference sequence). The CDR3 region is CSAKDRKDTQYF. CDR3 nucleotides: TGCAGTGCTAAGGACAGGAAAGATACGCAGTATTTT.

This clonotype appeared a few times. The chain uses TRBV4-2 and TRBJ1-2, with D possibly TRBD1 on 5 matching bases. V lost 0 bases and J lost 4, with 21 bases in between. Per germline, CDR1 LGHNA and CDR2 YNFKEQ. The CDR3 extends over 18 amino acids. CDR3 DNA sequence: TGTGCCAGCAGCCAAGATCCAGTACGGGATGGGGCCGTCTATGGCTACACCTTC. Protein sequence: CASSQDPVRDGAVYGYTF.

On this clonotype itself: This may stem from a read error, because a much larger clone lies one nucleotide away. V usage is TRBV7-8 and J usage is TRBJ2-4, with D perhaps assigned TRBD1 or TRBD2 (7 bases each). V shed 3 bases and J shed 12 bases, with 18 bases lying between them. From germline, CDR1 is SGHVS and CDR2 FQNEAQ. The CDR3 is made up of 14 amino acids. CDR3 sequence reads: CASSFTGEGDSQYF. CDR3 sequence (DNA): TGTGCCAGCAGCTTTACAGGGGAGGGGGACAGTCAGTACTTC. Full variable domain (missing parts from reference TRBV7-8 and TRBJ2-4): GAGVSQSPRYKVAKRGQDVALRCDPISGHVSLFWYQQALGQGPEFLTYFQNEAQLDKSGLPSDRFFAERPEGSVSTLKIQRTQQEDSAVYLCASSFTGEGDSQYFGAGTRLSVL.

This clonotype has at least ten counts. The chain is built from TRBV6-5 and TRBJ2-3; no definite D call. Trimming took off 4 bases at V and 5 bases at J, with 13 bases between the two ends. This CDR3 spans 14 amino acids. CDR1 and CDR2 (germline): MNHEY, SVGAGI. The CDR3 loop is CASSSRTPGDTQYF. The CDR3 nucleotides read TGTGCCAGCAGTTCTAGAACCCCAGGAGATACGCAGTATTTT.

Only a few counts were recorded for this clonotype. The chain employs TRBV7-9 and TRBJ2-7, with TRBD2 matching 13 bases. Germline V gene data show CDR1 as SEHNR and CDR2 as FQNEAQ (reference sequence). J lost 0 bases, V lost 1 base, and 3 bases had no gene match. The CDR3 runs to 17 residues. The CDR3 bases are TGTGCCAGCAGCTTAGGGGGACTAGCGGGGACCTCCTACGAGCAGTACTTC. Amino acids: CASSLGGLAGTSYEQYF.

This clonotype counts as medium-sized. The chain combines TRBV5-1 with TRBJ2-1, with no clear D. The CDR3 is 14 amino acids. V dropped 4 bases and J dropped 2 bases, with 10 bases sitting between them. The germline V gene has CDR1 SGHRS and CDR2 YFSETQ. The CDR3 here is CASSPLGTYNEQFF. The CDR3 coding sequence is TGCGCCAGCAGCCCCCTTGGGACCTACAATGAGCAGTTCTTC.